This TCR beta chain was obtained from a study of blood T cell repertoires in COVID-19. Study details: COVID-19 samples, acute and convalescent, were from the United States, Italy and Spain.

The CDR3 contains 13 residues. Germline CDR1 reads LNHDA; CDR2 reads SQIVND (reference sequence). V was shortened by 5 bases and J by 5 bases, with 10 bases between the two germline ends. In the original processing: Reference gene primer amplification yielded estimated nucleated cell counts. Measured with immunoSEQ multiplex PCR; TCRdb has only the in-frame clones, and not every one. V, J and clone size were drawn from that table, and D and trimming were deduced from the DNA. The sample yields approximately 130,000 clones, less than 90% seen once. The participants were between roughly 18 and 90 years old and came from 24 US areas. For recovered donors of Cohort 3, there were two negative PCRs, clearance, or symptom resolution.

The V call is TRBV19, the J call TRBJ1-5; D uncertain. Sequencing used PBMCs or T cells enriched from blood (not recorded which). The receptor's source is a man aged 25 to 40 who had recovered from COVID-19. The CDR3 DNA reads TGTGCCAGTAGTTATTGGGGAGATCAGCCCCAGCATTTT. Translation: CASSYWGDQPQHF. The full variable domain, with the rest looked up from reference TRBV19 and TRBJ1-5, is DGGITQSPKYLFRKEGQNVTLSCEQNLNHDAMYWYRQDPGQGLRLIYYSQIVNDFQKGDIAEGYSVSREKKESFPLTVTSAQKNPTAFYLCASSYWGDQPQHFGDGTRLSIL.